The rows below give T cell receptor beta chains drawn from one sample of a study of cytomegalovirus exposure and HLA in healthy donors. Repertoires were generated with immunoSEQ multiplex PCR, while TCRdb's copy carries only in-frame clones and drops some. The sample includes 150,000 to 200,000 clones, less than 80% of them seen just once. The sequenced sample consisted of PBMCs. All receptors come from a man between 18 and 35 years old in good health and CMV-seronegative. Both conserved end residues are part of each CDR3. D genes are given only for firm matches. Some rows mark clone size as missing; the rest say once, few, many or name a class of expanded clone.

D | length | J | V | size | DNA | CDR3
TRBD1 | 17 | TRBJ2-2 | TRBV5-1 | . | TGCGCCAGCAGGTCTCCCCGGGACAGGGGTTACACCGGGGAGCTGTTTTTT | CASRSPRDRGYTGELFF
. | 12 | TRBJ2-5 | TRBV29-1 | few | TGCAGCGTTGTGGGGACATTAGAGACCCAGTACTTC | CSVVGTLETQYF
TRBD2 | 15 | TRBJ2-7 | TRBV4-2 | . | TGTGCCAGCAGCCAAGACGTTAGCGGGAGGTACGAGCAGTACTTC | CASSQDVSGRYEQYF
. | 15 | TRBJ2-1 | TRBV5-5 | few | TGTGCCAGCAGCTCACTTAGCGGCGTCCCGGGGGAGCAGTTCTTC | CASSSLSGVPGEQFF
. | 15 | TRBJ1-5 | TRBV15 | . | TGTGCCACCAGCAGTGACCGGTCGGAGAATCAGCCCCAGCATTTT | CATSSDRSENQPQHF
TRBD2 | 17 | TRBJ2-3 | TRBV4-1 | few | TGCGCCAGCAGCCCAAACCTAGCGGGAAGTAGGTCAGATACGCAGTATTTT | CASSPNLAGSRSDTQYF
TRBD1 | 14 | TRBJ2-1 | TRBV9 | . | TGTGCCAGCAGCATTCACAGGGGCGTCGATGAGCAGTTCTTC | CASSIHRGVDEQFF
. | 14 | TRBJ1-5 | TRBV6-6 | . | TGTGCCAGCATGGGGGGGGCTGGCAATCAGCCCCAGCATTTT | CASMGGAGNQPQHF
TRBD1 | 13 | TRBJ1-2 | TRBV7-2 | . | TGTGCCAGCAGCTCTTACAGGGGCTATGGCTACACCTTC | CASSSYRGYGYTF
. | 14 | TRBJ1-6 | TRBV27 | . | TGTGCCAGCACCCTGAGCTCCTATAATTCACCCCTCCACTTT | CASTLSSYNSPLHF
TRBD2 | 17 | TRBJ2-1 | TRBV5-4 | few | TGTGCCGGGTCCTTTGGGGTAGCGGGAGTTGGCCACAATGAGCAGTTCTTC | CAGSFGVAGVGHNEQFF
TRBD1 | 15 | TRBJ1-4 | TRBV6-6 | . | TGTGCCAGCAGCCCTTCAGGGGGCCCGAGTGAAAAACTGTTTTTT | CASSPSGGPSEKLFF
TRBD2 | 14 | TRBJ2-3 | TRBV5-1 | . | TGCGCCAGTAGGGAGCGGGAGAGCACAGATACGCAGTATTTT | CASRERESTDTQYF
. | 13 | TRBJ2-1 | TRBV5-4 | . | TGTGCCAGCTCACCCCGGGTGCTCAATGAGCAGTTCTTC | CASSPRVLNEQFF
. | 15 | TRBJ2-1 | TRBV7-8 | . | TGTGCCAGCAGCTTCGCAGGCTACTCCTACAATGAGCAGTTCTTC | CASSFAGYSYNEQFF
. | 15 | TRBJ1-5 | TRBV27 | . | TGTGCCAGCAGTAGAGTCGGGCAGGGGAATCAGCCCCAGCATTTT | CASSRVGQGNQPQHF
. | 12 | TRBJ1-1 | TRBV15 | . | TGTGCCACCAGCAGAGAAGGGGGTGAAGCTTTCTTT | CATSREGGEAFF
TRBD2 | 15 | TRBJ2-1 | TRBV4-2 | . | TGTGCCAGCAGCCAAGAGGGACTAGCGGGTAGGGAGCAGTTCTTC | CASSQEGLAGREQFF
. | 13 | TRBJ2-7 | TRBV9 | . | TGTGCCAGCAGCGTAACTTGGGAGTACGAGCAGTACTTC | CASSVTWEYEQYF
. | 17 | TRBJ2-2 | TRBV1 | . | TGCACCAGCAGCCAAGAGGGGACAGGGCCGAACACCGGGGAGCTGTTTTTT | CTSSQEGTGPNTGELFF
. | 15 | TRBJ2-1 | TRBV9 | . | TGTGCCAGCAGCTTGCGCCGGGGACTTTACAATGAGCAGTTCTTC | CASSLRRGLYNEQFF
TRBD1 | 14 | TRBJ2-7 | TRBV19 | . | TGTGCCAGTAGTGTGACAGGGGTTGCCTACGAGCAGTACTTC | CASSVTGVAYEQYF
. | 14 | TRBJ1-1 | TRBV11-1 | . | TGTGCCAGCAGCTTAGAGTCCAGGGCCACTGAAGCTTTCTTT | CASSLESRATEAFF
TRBD1 | 16 | TRBJ1-3 | TRBV9 | few | TGTGCCAGCAGCGTAGGAAGGGGGCCTTATGGAAACACCATATATTTT | CASSVGRGPYGNTIYF
. | 13 | TRBJ1-1 | TRBV7-9 | . | TGTGCCAGCAGCTTAGTGGAGCGGACTGAAGCTTTCTTT | CASSLVERTEAFF
TRBD2 | 18 | TRBJ2-4 | TRBV5-4 | few | TGTGCCAGCAGCTTGGCCGGGGGCGGGGGGACAGCCAAAAACATTCAGTACTTC | CASSLAGGGGTAKNIQYF
TRBD1 | 17 | TRBJ2-7 | TRBV5-1 | . | TGCGCCAGCAGCTTGAGAGGCCGGGGGACAGGAGTATACGAGCAGTACTTC | CASSLRGRGTGVYEQYF